Here is one T cell receptor beta chain with its context. This clonotype was seen ten or more times. Which antigen it targets is not known. Per-base quality was not reported, and no clone a single base away is much larger than it. Library preparation was by PCR. TCRdb records Illumina HiSeq 2500 as the sequencer. To normalize quantification of the TCRbeta repertoire, the TCR libraries were built with molecular barcoding that relied on unique molecular identifiers. The public reads were reprocessed in TCRdb via fastp at Q25 and MiXCR, keeping in-frame beta chains. Rows are combined by CDR3 protein, so each entry shows the most common genes and DNA. This sample has almost 20,000 distinct CDR3 sequences in its table, and roughly 13% of those were observed once. The top ten clones comprise 35% to 45% of the sample. These data are taken from a study of T-cell reconstitution after alpha-beta-depleted transplantation in children (dated by TCRdb to about 2016). Some background on the complete study: T-cell immune reconstitution after TCRalphabeta/CD19-depleted allogeneic hematopoietic cell transplantation in children was quantitatively tracked in the study by means of TCR repertoire profiling. What the work shows at the level of the full study, not this receptor alone: About two months after transplant, the apparently early recovery of alphabetaT-cell counts reportedly depended on just several hundred clones that had expanded rapidly and came from non-depleted graft cells. The high TCRbeta diversity at day 60 in some patients was ascribed to recipient T cells and intrathymic progenitors that had survived conditioning. The frequencies of hyperexpanded clones fell over the following months, and after one year, T-cell counts and TCRbeta diversity were mostly attributed to newly produced T cells.

Reading from cysteine to phenylalanine, the CDR3 counts 13 amino acids. The entry retains the CDR3 DNA only, 39 bases that are in frame from base 1. The germline V gene (reference sequence) yields DFQATT for CDR1 and SNEGSKA for CDR2. Trimming at the junction amounts to 3 bases on V and 6 bases on J, and the germline ends lie 12 bases apart. The time point label on this specimen signifies: day 60 (about 2 months) after transplantation. Per the publication, the treatment or condition label means: allogeneic hematopoietic cell transplantation with graft depleted of TCRalphabeta T cells and CD19 B cells. The children who served as transplant recipients had been given grafts of TCRalphabeta/CD19-depleted allogeneic hematopoietic cells.

The V and J segments used are TRBV20-1 and TRBJ2-1; the D gene is perhaps TRBD1 or TRBD2, each of them matching over 6 bases. Sequencing was performed on PBMCs, mostly from graft donor cells, taken 60 days after TCRalphabeta/CD19-depleted stem cell transplant. The TCR was taken from a female patient under 10 years old who had a stem cell transplant for congenital amegakaryocytic thrombocytopenia, so the T cells may come from the graft donor. The CDR3 here reads CSASRGGLNEQFF. The DNA reads as follows: TGCAGTGCTAGCCGAGGGGGGCTCAATGAGCAGTTCTTC.